One sample yielded the 10 T cell receptor beta chains listed below, sequenced in a study of cytomegalovirus exposure and HLA in healthy donors. The primer mix had 60 Vbeta and 13 Jbeta primers. The repertoire was sequenced with immunoSEQ multiplex PCR; TCRdb's copy has only in-frame clones and lacks some. In the table there are approximately 69,000 clones, 65% to 70% of which are singletons. Sequencing input: PBMCs. These receptors were collected from a man aged 35 to 55 in good health and CMV-seropositive.

V is TRBV4-3 and J is TRBJ1-5; maybe TRBD1 (5 bases). V was shortened by 1 base and J by 6 bases, with 7 bases between the two germline ends. The V gene's germline CDR1 is LGHNA and CDR2 YSLEER. This CDR3 spans 13 amino acids. CDR3 residues: CASSQARGQPQHF. CDR3 bases: TGCGCCAGCAGCCAAGCTAGGGGTCAGCCCCAGCATTTT.

The V and J genes are TRBV30 and TRBJ2-5; 9 bases map to TRBD1. The CDR3 contains 14 residues. Germline V gene sequence: CDR1 GTSNPN, CDR2 SVGIG (reference sequence). The V segment lost 3 bases and the J segment 1 base; nucleotides outside the gene matches: 3. In DNA form, the CDR3 reads TGTGCCTGGAGAGCGACAGGGGGCCAAGAGACCCAGTACTTC. Residues: CAWRATGGQETQYF. Variable domain in full (rest from reference TRBV30 and TRBJ2-5): SQTIHQWPATLVQPVGSPLSLECTVEGTSNPNLYWYRQAAGRGLQLLFYSVGIGQISSEVPQNLSASRPQDRQFILSSKKLLLSDSGFYLCAWRATGGQETQYFGPGTRLLVL.

This chain uses TRBV29-1 with TRBJ2-7; the match to TRBD1 covers 10 bases. Germline loops: CDR1 SQVTM, CDR2 ANQGSEA. The CDR3 runs to 14 residues. V shed 7 bases, J shed 3 bases, and the junction held 9 bases outside the gene matches. The CDR3 coding sequence is TGCAGCGCCCGTCGGGGGACAGGGGACTACGAGCAGTACTTC. This codes for CSARRGTGDYEQYF.

This chain uses TRBV6-1 with TRBJ2-5; D remains unclear. Germline V lookup: CDR1 MNHNS, CDR2 SASEGT. V was cut by 7 bases and J by 0 bases, with 9 bases left in between. CDR3 size: 13 residues. This chain's CDR3 is CASTLSYQETQYF. The CDR3 nucleotides read TGTGCCAGCACCCTATCGTACCAAGAGACCCAGTACTTC.

This rearrangement joins TRBV6-1 to TRBJ1-5; the D gene is possibly TRBD1 (6 bases). Germline values: CDR1 MNHNS, CDR2 SASEGT. This CDR3 has 16 residues. Trimming stripped 0 bases from V and 2 bases from J, with 11 bases between. The CDR3: CASSEAGGAGNQPQHF. CDR3 nucleotide sequence: TGTGCCAGCAGTGAAGCTGGGGGCGCGGGCAATCAGCCCCAGCATTTT.

Only a few counts were recorded for this clone. The genes are TRBV6-5 and TRBJ2-2; possible D gene TRBD1, 5 bases. The CDR3 runs 13 residues. Germline V gene lookup returns CDR1 MNHEY and CDR2 SVGAGI. V lost 6 bases and J lost 4, with 9 bases in between. The CDR3 DNA follows: TGTGCCAGCAGGAGGACAAGCACCGGGGAGCTGTTTTTT. The encoded protein is CASRRTSTGELFF.

The count of this clone is one. This chain links TRBV5-6 with TRBJ1-6, with 9 nucleotides matching TRBD1. Germline V gene data show CDR1 as SGHDT and CDR2 as YYEEEE. This CDR3 has 14 residues. J was trimmed by 9 bases and V by 4 bases; bases with no gene match: 5. For the CDR3, the DNA is TGTGCCAGCAGCCACCGGGACAGGGCTTCACCCCTCCACTTT. It is translated as CASSHRDRASPLHF.

The genes are TRBV6-1 and TRBJ2-3; 7 positions match TRBD1. V lost 4 bases to trimming and J lost 6 bases; unmatched junction nucleotides: 4. The CDR3 totals 13 residues. The germline gives CDR1 MNHNS, CDR2 SASEGT. The CDR3 region is CASSVQTGDTQYF. The CDR3 DNA sequence: TGTGCCAGCAGTGTTCAGACAGGGGATACGCAGTATTTT.

This clone was counted only a few times. The gene calls are TRBV6-1 and TRBJ1-1, with D perhaps matching TRBD1 (5 bases). This CDR3 has 12 residues. V lost 4 bases and J 6 bases, leaving 9 bases between the germline ends. Germline V gene sequence: CDR1 MNHNS, CDR2 SASEGT. The CDR3: CASSGVTAEAFF. For the CDR3, the DNA is TGTGCCAGCAGTGGAGTGACAGCTGAAGCTTTCTTT.

There are a few counts of this clone. The chain links TRBV7-2 to TRBJ1-1; D is unresolved. V lost 2 bases, J lost 5 bases, and 9 bases lay in between. Germline V gene data show CDR1 as SGHTA and CDR2 as FQGNSA. This CDR3 is built from 13 residues. CDR3 bases: TGTGCCAGCAGCTTACAAGGGAGGACTGAAGCTTTCTTT. Encoded protein: CASSLQGRTEAFF.